This T cell receptor (beta chain) emerged from a study of T cell repertoires in cytomegalovirus infection. CDR3 length: 18 amino acids. Germline V gives CDR1 MDHEN, CDR2 SYDVKM. The J segment lost 5 bases and the V segment lost 4 bases, leaving 17 bases of the junction unmatched. From the reads, TCRdb called clonotypes with MiXCR, one entry per CDR3 protein. The table shows approximately 310,000 distinct CDR3 sequences, with 20% to 25% occurring only once. Remarks on this clonotype: Its antigen is as yet unknown.

This TCR came from a human donor in good health (CMV status not recorded). Some clones in this sample may be carry-over from other donors' samples. This material consisted of cultured PBMCs, taken from culture after CMV antigen stimulation. The rearrangement links TRBV28 to TRBJ2-5, with TRBD2 identical over 9 bases. CDR3 sequence: CASSSRLGLAGKRETQYF. The CDR3 DNA sequence: TGTGCCAGCAGTTCCCGTTTGGGGCTAGCGGGAAAGCGGGAGACCCAGTACTTC.